A selection of T cell receptor beta chains follows, all from one sample in a study of blood T cell repertoires in COVID-19. Measured with immunoSEQ multiplex PCR; TCRdb has only the in-frame clones, and not every one. The data contain 200,000 to 250,000 clones, roughly 88% of them singletons. Sequenced sample: peripheral blood. These receptors originate from a man aged 50 to 60 with active or convalescent COVID-19. CDR3s include the opening cysteine and the closing phenylalanine or tryptophan. D genes are given only for firm matches. Clone size is given for some rows only: seen once, a few or many times, or a class if the clone is expanded.

j_gene,d_gene,len,abundance,v_gene,CDR3nt,CDR3aa
TRBJ2-1,TRBD2,13,.,TRBV4-1,TGCGCCAGCAGCCAAGGACTAGCGGGCGAGCAGTTCTTC,CASSQGLAGEQFF
TRBJ1-5,.,18,.,TRBV18,TGTGCCAGCTCACCACGCCCCCAGGTCCACAATAGCAATCAGCCCCAGCATTTT,CASSPRPQVHNSNQPQHF
TRBJ2-5,.,13,.,TRBV9,TGTGCCAGCAGCCCCTCCCTAGAAGAGACCCAGTACTTC,CASSPSLEETQYF
TRBJ1-1,TRBD1,14,.,TRBV9,TGTGCCAGCAGCCCTGGGGACAGGGGAACTGAAGCTTTCTTT,CASSPGDRGTEAFF
TRBJ2-1,TRBD2,18,once,TRBV13,TGTGCCAGCAGCTTAGGTGCTTTGTTAGGCGGGGGTTTAAATGAGCAGTTCTTC,CASSLGALLGGGLNEQFF
TRBJ1-1,.,13,.,TRBV12-3/TRBV12-4,TGTGCCAGCAGTAGTGGAGGTGGTACTGAAGCTTTCTTT,CASSSGGGTEAFF
TRBJ2-1,.,15,once,TRBV4-1,TGCGCCAGCAGCCTACTAGGTTCTAGCTACAATGAGCAGTTCTTC,CASSLLGSSYNEQFF
TRBJ2-5,TRBD2,14,once,TRBV6-6,TGTGCCAGCAGTACGACCGGGACTAGCGGGACCCAGTACTTC,CASSTTGTSGTQYF
TRBJ2-5,.,14,.,TRBV2,TGTGCCAGCAGTGCGGACAGACACCAAGAGACCCAGTACTTC,CASSADRHQETQYF
TRBJ1-6,TRBD1,16,.,TRBV2,TGTGCCAGCGCCGGGACAGTAGGGAGCAGGAATTCACCCCTCCACTTT,CASAGTVGSRNSPLHF
TRBJ1-6,TRBD1,15,.,TRBV7-2,TGTGCCAGCAGCTTAGAAGACAGGGGATTTTCACCCCTCCACTTT,CASSLEDRGFSPLHF
TRBJ2-3,.,14,once,TRBV5-1,TGCGCCAGCAGCTTGGGGGCCCCACGGCATACGCAGTATTTT,CASSLGAPRHTQYF
TRBJ1-5,.,17,.,TRBV19,TGTGCCAGTAGTATCGATTCACAGGGTAGGAGCAATCAGCCCCAGCATTTT,CASSIDSQGRSNQPQHF
TRBJ1-2,TRBD1,16,.,TRBV28,TGTGCCAGCACCATTGACCGGGACAGGGCAATCTATGGCTACACCTTC,CASTIDRDRAIYGYTF
TRBJ1-4,.,13,.,TRBV15,TGTGCCACCAGCAGAGGACAGAATGAAAAACTGTTTTTT,CATSRGQNEKLFF
TRBJ2-1,.,16,.,TRBV5-6,TGTGCCAGCAGCTTGGCAGGGGCTGTAGGCGGCAATGAGCAGTTCTTC,CASSLAGAVGGNEQFF
TRBJ1-2,.,17,.,TRBV4-2,TGTGCCAGCAGCCCCGTTATGGGAGGACGTAATAACTATGGCTACACCTTC,CASSPVMGGRNNYGYTF
TRBJ2-7,TRBD1,15,.,TRBV5-1,TGCGCCAGCAGCCAATACTCAGCCCAGGGGGCCGAGCAGTACTTC,CASSQYSAQGAEQYF
TRBJ2-5,TRBD1,15,few,TRBV18,TGTGCCAGCTCCCCGACAGGGGGCGGTTTAGAGACCCAGTACTTC,CASSPTGGGLETQYF
TRBJ2-1,TRBD2,17,few,TRBV4-1,TGCGCCAGCAGCCAAGGATTCCGTAGCGGGGGTAACAATGAGCAGTTCTTC,CASSQGFRSGGNNEQFF
TRBJ2-1,TRBD2,18,.,TRBV7-7,TGTGCTAGCAGCTTACTTGGACCGACTAGCGGCTCCTACAATGAGCAGTTCTTC,CASSLLGPTSGSYNEQFF
TRBJ1-1,TRBD1,13,.,TRBV6-1,TGTGCCAGCAGCCTGGGACAGACCACTGAAGCTTTCTTT,CASSLGQTTEAFF
TRBJ2-1,TRBD2,15,.,TRBV7-3,TGTGCCAGCAGCCCGGGACTAGCGGGATACGATGAGCAGTTCTTC,CASSPGLAGYDEQFF
TRBJ1-5,TRBD1,13,.,TRBV6-5,TGTGCCACTATTAACAGGGGAAATCAGCCCCAGCATTTT,CATINRGNQPQHF
TRBJ1-2,.,13,.,TRBV7-9,TGTGCCAGCAGCCAATGGCAGGGCAGAGGCTACACCTTC,CASSQWQGRGYTF
TRBJ1-4,TRBD1,20,.,TRBV6-2/TRBV6-3,TGTGCCAGCAGTCCCATAACCCCTGGGCAGGGGGCAGCGGCTAATGAAAAACTGTTTTTT,CASSPITPGQGAAANEKLFF
TRBJ2-1,TRBD2,16,.,TRBV10-2,TGCGCCAGCAAAGGACTAGCGGGGGGTGGGTACAATGAGCAGTTCTTC,CASKGLAGGGYNEQFF
TRBJ1-3,TRBD1,18,many,TRBV4-1,TGCGCCAGCAGCCAAGATCCCAGGGGGGTAAGCTCTGGAAACACCATATATTTT,CASSQDPRGVSSGNTIYF
TRBJ1-6,.,13,.,TRBV9,TGTGCCAGCAGCAAGGGGCTGGATTCACCCCTCCACTTT,CASSKGLDSPLHF
TRBJ1-1,TRBD1,14,few,TRBV28,TGTGCCAGCAGTTTCTCGGCAGGGGGCGCTGAAGCTTTCTTT,CASSFSAGGAEAFF
TRBJ2-2,.,11,.,TRBV6-5,TGTGCCAGCAGTCCTCCCGGGGAGCTGTTTTTT,CASSPPGELFF
TRBJ1-2,TRBD1,14,.,TRBV9,TGTGCCAGCAGCCGGGACAGGGGATTTGGAGGCTACACCTTC,CASSRDRGFGGYTF
TRBJ2-7,TRBD2,19,.,TRBV9,TGTGCCAGCAGCAGATCGGGACTAGCGGGTTCGGGGAGGGCCTACGAGCAGTACTTC,CASSRSGLAGSGRAYEQYF
TRBJ2-3,.,17,.,TRBV20-1,TGCAGTGCTAGTGGAAGAGGTTCCCTTCAGAACGCAGATACGCAGTATTTT,CSASGRGSLQNADTQYF
TRBJ1-6,TRBD1,17,.,TRBV7-9,TGTGCCAGCAGCTTAGGAGGGACAGGGGGTCTTGTTTCACCCCTCCACTTT,CASSLGGTGGLVSPLHF
TRBJ1-1,TRBD1,14,.,TRBV7-2,TGTGCCAGCAGAAATACAGGGGGCTACACTGAAGCTTTCTTT,CASRNTGGYTEAFF
TRBJ1-1,.,13,.,TRBV27,TGTGCCAGCAGTTTAGAGTCGAACACTGAAGCTTTCTTT,CASSLESNTEAFF
TRBJ2-7,.,14,few,TRBV28,TGTGCCAGCAGTTTAGAGGGTATCGGGTACGAGCAGTACTTC,CASSLEGIGYEQYF
TRBJ2-7,TRBD1,14,.,TRBV19,TGTGCCAGTAGTACGGACAGGTTAAAGCACGAGCAGTACTTC,CASSTDRLKHEQYF
TRBJ1-1,.,14,.,TRBV19,TGTGCCAGTAGTATGGACTCTGGGAGGACTGAAGCTTTCTTT,CASSMDSGRTEAFF
TRBJ1-6,.,17,once,TRBV7-2,TGTGCCAGCAGCCCCTTTCTCCGGGATTTAATCAATTCACCCCTCCACTTT,CASSPFLRDLINSPLHF
TRBJ2-3,.,18,.,TRBV4-1,TGCGCCAGCAGCCAAGCCCCTCGCGGGTTCGAGAGCACAGATACGCAGTATTTT,CASSQAPRGFESTDTQYF